These 10 T cell receptor beta chains came from one sample sequenced in a study of CD8 T cells in ankylosing spondylitis. A single record per CDR3 protein comes from TCRdb applying MiXCR to the 5' RACE reads. This sample has about 510,000 distinct CDR3 sequences, with roughly 5.2% found just once. General study findings and limits: A TCR beta motif of fewer than ten highly homologous variants appeared characteristic of ankylosing spondylitis blood.

What these receptors recognize is not known. The sample comprised blood, either unsorted or a sorted T cell fraction (not recorded which). All receptors come from a male donor with ankylosing spondylitis.

This clonotype has ten or more counts. The V and J genes are TRBV20-1 and TRBJ2-7, with unresolved D. The germline V and J ends were trimmed by 5 bases and 3 bases, with 14 bases remaining between them. The germline CDR1 and CDR2 sequences are DFQATT and SNEGSKA (reference sequence). The CDR3 sequence is 13 residues long. The chain's CDR3 is CSAPHIEFYEQYF. Here the CDR3 DNA reads TGCAGTGCTCCACACATTGAATTCTACGAGCAGTACTTC.

This clonotype was found many times. J is TRBJ1-5 and V is TRBV7-9, with unresolved D. This CDR3 comprises 12 residues. CDR1 SEHNR and CDR2 FQNEAQ come from the germline V gene (reference sequence). With 1 base removed from V and 7 bases from J, the gap between germline ends came to 5 bases. The CDR3 protein is CASSLVGQPQHF. CDR3 in DNA: TGTGCCAGCAGCTTAGTAGGCCAGCCCCAGCATTTT.

V gene TRBV20-1 combines with J gene TRBJ1-2, with no clear D. V shed 6 bases and J shed 3 bases, with 11 bases lying between them. The CDR3 is 12 residues long. From germline, CDR1 is DFQATT and CDR2 SNEGSKA (reference sequence). The CDR3 sequence is CSAREAYYGYTF. Written as DNA, the CDR3 is TGCAGTGCCCGGGAGGCATACTATGGCTACACCTTC.

This clonotype was recorded at least ten times. The chain couples TRBV11-2 to TRBJ2-4, with D perhaps assigned TRBD1 or TRBD2 (5 bases each). The V gene's germline CDR1 is SGHAT and CDR2 FQNNGV. This CDR3 comprises 12 residues. Trimming shortened V by 5 bases and J by 8 bases, and 10 bases separated the two germline ends. This CDR3 reads CASSPREHIQYF. The CDR3 DNA is TGTGCCAGCAGCCCCAGGGAGCACATTCAGTACTTC.

This chain links TRBV4-2 with TRBJ2-5; 8 bases are a match to TRBD1. CDR3 length equals 13 residues. Trimming took 0 bases from V and 9 from J; bases not matched to a gene: 3. Germline CDR1 is LGHNA and CDR2 is YNFKEQ. CDR3 in DNA: TGTGCCAGCAGCCAAGATCAGGGGGCGGCCCAGTACTTC. This gives the protein CASSQDQGAAQYF.

In this sample, this clonotype turned up a few times. This sequence joins TRBV5-6 and TRBJ1-6; a weak D match, TRBD1 (5 bases). The CDR3 spans 18 residues. With 1 base removed from V and 0 bases from J, the gap between germline ends came to 14 bases. Looked up from germline, CDR1 is SGHDT and CDR2 is YYEEEE. The chain's CDR3 is CASSLRSSGTSYNSPLHF. The DNA for the CDR3 is TGTGCCAGCAGCTTGCGGTCTTCAGGGACCTCCTATAATTCACCCCTCCACTTT.

This clonotype occurred a few times. The V and J genes are TRBV5-5 and TRBJ2-7; weak D call: TRBD1 (6 bases). Trimming shortened V by 5 bases and J by 4 bases, and 19 bases separated the two germline ends. The CDR3 totals 15 residues. Germline CDR1 reads SGHKS; CDR2 reads YYEKEE (reference sequence). CDR3 nucleotides: TGTGCCAGCAGTTCGGGGATGGACAGCGGTTACGAGCAGTACTTC. Encoded protein: CASSSGMDSGYEQYF.

This clonotype was found many times. The rearrangement uses TRBV7-2 and TRBJ2-3; weak D call: TRBD2 (7 bases). With 4 bases removed from V and 2 bases from J, the gap between germline ends came to 10 bases. Germline V gene data show CDR1 as SGHTA and CDR2 as FQGNSA. This CDR3 contains 14 residues. The CDR3 loop is CASSSGGLTDTQYF. DNA of the CDR3: TGTGCCAGCAGCTCGGGGGGCCTCACAGATACGCAGTATTTT.

Only a few counts were recorded for this clonotype. This rearrangement joins TRBV20-1 to TRBJ2-1; D ambiguous. V lost 1 base to trimming and J lost 3 bases, with 10 bases between them. Germline V gene lookup returns CDR1 DFQATT and CDR2 SNEGSKA (reference sequence). The CDR3 consists of 14 residues. The CDR3 region is CSARARAIYNEQFF. CDR3 in DNA: TGCAGTGCTAGAGCCCGGGCCATCTACAATGAGCAGTTCTTC.

This clonotype was observed many times. Here the CDR3 DNA reads TGTGCCAGCCCGGGACACAGCCAAGAGACCCAGTACTTC. Translation gives CASPGHSQETQYF. The chain couples TRBV21-1 to TRBJ2-5; the table assigns TRBD1, which was not confirmed against the DNA. TRBV21-1 constitutes a pseudogene. The CDR3 extends over 13 amino acids.